This T cell receptor (beta chain) appears in the sequencing data of a study of T cells in localized non-small cell lung cancer. Note on this clone: What it binds is unknown.

Produced via immunoSEQ multiplex PCR; TCRdb's table is partial and in-frame only. The profile covers tens of thousands of clones, with 86% appearing a single time and approximately 5.4% taken by the ten largest. The V end lost 3 bases, the J end lost 6 bases, and 9 bases lay between the germline ends. The V gene's germline CDR1 is SGHVS and CDR2 FQNEAQ. The CDR3 is 14 amino acids. Whole-study results and caveats: T cell clonality was highest in uninvolved adjacent lung, above tumor. Heterogeneity is still possible, as just one tumor region was sequenced. With higher T cell density in blood came longer overall survival. A median of approximately 50 clones ranked among the top 100 in tumor appeared in adjacent lung.

This TCR derives from a male donor older than 55 with stage II lung adenocarcinoma. The chain carries TRBV7-8 and TRBJ1-6, with D perhaps TRBD1 (5 bases). The sample here was peripheral blood mononuclear cells, taken before any cancer treatment. CDR3 DNA: TGTGCCAGCAGCTTGGAGAGGGGTAATTCACCCCTCCACTTT. Its translation: CASSLERGNSPLHF.